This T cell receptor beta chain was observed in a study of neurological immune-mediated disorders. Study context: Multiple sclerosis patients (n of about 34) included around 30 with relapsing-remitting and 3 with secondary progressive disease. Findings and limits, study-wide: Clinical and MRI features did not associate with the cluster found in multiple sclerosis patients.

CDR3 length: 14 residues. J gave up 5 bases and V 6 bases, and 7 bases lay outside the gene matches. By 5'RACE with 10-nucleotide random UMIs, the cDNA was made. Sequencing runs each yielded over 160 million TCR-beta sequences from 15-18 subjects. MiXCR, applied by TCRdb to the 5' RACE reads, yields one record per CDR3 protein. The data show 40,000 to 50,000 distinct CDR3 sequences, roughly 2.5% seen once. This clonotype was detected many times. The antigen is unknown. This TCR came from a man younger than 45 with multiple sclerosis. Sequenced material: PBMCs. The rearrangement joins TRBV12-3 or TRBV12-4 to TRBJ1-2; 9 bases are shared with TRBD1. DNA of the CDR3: TGTGCCAGCAGCGGGATAGGACAGGGGTATGGCTACACCTTC. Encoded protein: CASSGIGQGYGYTF.